The 27 T cell receptor beta chains below come from one sample, sequenced in a study of PD-L1 blockade in urothelial cancer. Regarding time point: peripheral blood 6 weeks after treatment start. Assay used: immunoSEQ multiplex PCR; TCRdb lists only in-frame clones, some missing. This sample carries about 91,000 clones, 83% of them seen once, and the ten largest clones take around 8%. Sequences were derived from PBMCs, sampled around atezolizumab (anti-PD-L1) treatment. The receptors derive from a man between 65 and 85 years old with urothelial cancer.

The gene calls are TRBV30 and TRBJ2-3; D is ambiguous. The CDR3 covers 14 residues. CDR1 is GTSNPN, CDR2 SVGIG, per germline (reference sequence). Trimming removed 2 bases from V and 0 bases from J, with 9 bases in between. The CDR3 DNA reads as TGTGCCTGGAGTTCCGGTATAAGCACAGATACGCAGTATTTT. Amino acid sequence: CAWSSGISTDTQYF.

This clone has at least ten counts. This chain links TRBV6-5 with TRBJ1-1; D not certain. CDR1 and CDR2 from the germline V gene are MNHEY and SVGAGI. CDR3 size: 15 residues. Trimming shortened V by 0 bases and J by 3 bases, and 11 bases separated the two germline ends. CDR3: CASSYSRTWDTEAFF. The DNA for the CDR3 is TGTGCCAGCAGTTACTCGAGGACTTGGGACACTGAAGCTTTCTTT.

The CDR3 protein is CASSQGRGGGYTF. Written as DNA, the CDR3 is TGCGCCAGCAGCCAGGGCCGGGGTGGAGGCTACACCTTC. The chain is built from TRBV4-3 and TRBJ1-2; D unresolved. The CDR3 loop spans 13 amino acids. Trimming removed 3 bases at V and 8 bases at J, with 13 bases between. The germline V gene encodes CDR1 LGHNA and CDR2 YSLEER.

The chain joins TRBV7-8 to TRBJ1-4; TRBD1 agrees at 10 bases. CDR1 is SGHVS and CDR2 is FQNEAQ in the germline V gene. V was clipped by 5 bases and J by 7 bases; unmatched bases: 7. This CDR3 region has 15 residues. The CDR3 coding sequence is TGTGCCAGCAGCAAGGACAGGGGGGCGGGTGAAAAACTGTTTTTT. Its protein is CASSKDRGAGEKLFF.

The CDR3 protein is CASSPGLAVSGANVLTF. The CDR3 nucleotides are TGCGCCAGCAGCCCGGGACTAGCGGTCTCTGGGGCCAACGTCCTGACTTTC. This chain connects TRBV4-1 to TRBJ2-6; 11 positions match TRBD2. The CDR3 loop spans 17 amino acids. The germline V gene encodes CDR1 MGHRA and CDR2 YSYEKL. With V trimmed by 4 bases and J by 0 bases, 2 bases remained unmatched.

V usage is TRBV9 and J usage is TRBJ1-4; 7 bases map to TRBD1. This CDR3 region has 17 residues. Trimming removed 4 bases from V and 0 bases from J; junction bases left unmatched: 9. Germline V gives CDR1 SGDLS, CDR2 YYNGEE. CDR3 sequence: CASSSRDSRATNEKLFF. The DNA of the CDR3 is TGTGCCAGCAGCTCCCGGGACAGCAGAGCAACTAATGAAAAACTGTTTTTT.

The chain is built from TRBV9 and TRBJ1-2, with 10 bases lining up with TRBD1. V lost 4 bases and J lost 5; bases outside the gene matches: 8. The germline V gene has CDR1 SGDLS and CDR2 YYNGEE. The CDR3 runs 15 residues. CDR3: CASSPRRDRGYGYTF. The CDR3 DNA sequence: TGTGCCAGCAGCCCGCGGCGGGACAGGGGTTATGGCTACACCTTC. Using reference TRBV9 and TRBJ1-2 for the parts outside the CDR3, the full variable domain is DSGVTQTPKHLITATGQRVTLRCSPRSGDLSVYWYQQSLDQGLQFLIQYYNGEERAKGNILERFSAQQFPDLHSELNLSSLELGDSALYFCASSPRRDRGYGYTFGSGTRLTVV.

The chain uses TRBV5-4 and TRBJ2-4; 7 nucleotides line up with TRBD1. J gave up 7 bases and V 4 bases, and 8 bases lay outside the gene matches. Germline lookup yields CDR1 SGHNT and CDR2 YYREEE (reference sequence). The CDR3 has 14 residues. The CDR3 DNA reads TGTGCCAGCAGCCCAGGGGGATTTGGGAACATTCAGTACTTC. It codes for CASSPGGFGNIQYF.

This clone was seen a handful of times. The J gene is TRBJ2-7, the V gene TRBV19, with D perhaps TRBD2 (5 bases). The germline gives CDR1 LNHDA, CDR2 SQIVND (reference sequence). V lost 4 bases to trimming and J lost 4 bases, with 17 bases between them. The CDR3 consists of 15 residues. This CDR3 reads CASSTRAQTGYEQYF. The CDR3 nucleotides read TGTGCCAGTAGTACCCGGGCCCAGACGGGGTACGAGCAGTACTTC.

This clone was counted between two and nine times. The chain combines TRBV27 with TRBJ1-1; D is perhaps TRBD1 (6 bases). V was shortened by 4 bases and J by 6 bases, with 15 bases between the two germline ends. The CDR3 is 14 amino acids. The germline V gene encodes CDR1 MNHEY and CDR2 SMNVEV (reference sequence). CDR3 sequence: CASSSRTVGAEAFF. DNA for the CDR3: TGTGCCAGCAGTTCCCGGACAGTTGGCGCTGAAGCTTTCTTT.

In nucleotides, the CDR3 is TGTGCCAGCAGTTTGAAAGGGGAACCGTCTAGAGGCTACACCTTC. This sequence encodes CASSLKGEPSRGYTF. The rearrangement joins TRBV27 to TRBJ1-2; possibly TRBD1 for D (5 bases). The CDR3 covers 15 residues. Germline V gene data show CDR1 as MNHEY and CDR2 as SMNVEV (reference sequence). The ends were cut back, 3 bases at V and 8 bases at J, with 19 bases in the middle.

The chain joins TRBV27 to TRBJ2-3, with 7 bases that match TRBD2. The junction had 2 bases not matched to a gene; V was cut back by 5 bases and J by 6 bases. The CDR3 totals 12 residues. Germline V gene sequence: CDR1 MNHEY, CDR2 SMNVEV (reference sequence). In DNA form, the CDR3 reads TGTGCCAGCAGTCCCGGGAGGGATACGCAGTATTTT. Its translation: CASSPGRDTQYF.

This clone has just one count. The V and J genes are TRBV5-1 and TRBJ2-2; 10 bases map to TRBD2. There are 16 residues in the CDR3. Per germline, CDR1 SGHRS and CDR2 YFSETQ. V gave up 0 bases and J gave up 7 bases; unmatched junction bases: 6. DNA of the CDR3: TGCGCCAGCAGCTTGGCGCTAGCGGGAGAAGTCGGGGAGCTGTTTTTT. Amino acids: CASSLALAGEVGELFF.

The chain uses TRBV2 and TRBJ2-2; D unresolved. Per the germline V gene, CDR1 is SNHLY and CDR2 is FYNNEI. V was pared by 4 bases and J by 1 base, with 10 bases between. The CDR3 extends over 15 amino acids. DNA of the CDR3: TGTGCCAGCAGTGTTGGGCAGCTGAACACCGGGGAGCTGTTTTTT. Encoded protein: CASSVGQLNTGELFF.

The CDR3 protein is CASTWGRGTEAFF. The CDR3 DNA sequence: TGTGCCAGCACCTGGGGCAGGGGGACTGAAGCTTTCTTT. The chain carries TRBV7-9 and TRBJ1-1; 7 bases match TRBD1. J was trimmed by 5 bases and V by 7 bases; bases with no gene match: 7. In germline, CDR1 is SEHNR, CDR2 FQNEAQ (reference sequence). The CDR3 extends over 13 amino acids. The variable domain in full, with the rest retrieved from reference TRBV7-9 and TRBJ1-1, is DTGVSQNPRHKITKRGQNVTFRCDPISEHNRLYWYRQTLGQGPEFLTYFQNEAQLEKSRLLSDRFSAERPKGSFSTLEIQRTEQGDSAMYLCASTWGRGTEAFFGQGTRLTVV.

V usage is TRBV2 and J usage is TRBJ1-4; the D gene is possibly TRBD1 (5 bases). Trimming cost V 5 bases and J 4 bases, with 14 bases left between them. Germline V gene sequence: CDR1 SNHLY, CDR2 FYNNEI. This CDR3 is 15 amino acids long. For the CDR3, the DNA is TGTGCCAGCAGTTTCTCGGGGGGTCGTAATGAAAAACTGTTTTTT. It yields the protein CASSFSGGRNEKLFF.

This clone was detected only once. This chain connects TRBV11-3 to TRBJ2-1, with D maybe TRBD1 (7 bases). V was cut by 5 bases and J by 6 bases, with 20 bases left in between. This CDR3 contains 16 residues. The germline V gene encodes CDR1 SGHNT and CDR2 YENEEA. CDR3 sequence (DNA): TGTGCCAGCAGCCCTCAGGGGGAGGCCTTATCCAATGAGCAGTTCTTC. As protein: CASSPQGEALSNEQFF.

This clone was counted a single time. The V and J genes are TRBV7-9 and TRBJ2-3; D gene ambiguous. The CDR3 consists of 16 residues. Deletions cut 2 bases from V and 1 base from J, with 13 bases between. Per germline, CDR1 SEHNR and CDR2 FQNEAQ (reference sequence). CDR3 sequence (DNA): TGTGCCAGCAGCTTATACTGGTCGGTGGGCACAGATACGCAGTATTTT. Its protein product is CASSLYWSVGTDTQYF.

This sequence joins TRBV10-1 and TRBJ2-7; 7 bases match TRBD2. Germline V lookup: CDR1 WNHNN, CDR2 SYGVQD (reference sequence). The CDR3 is 15 amino acids. The trim removed 0 bases at V and 7 bases at J, leaving 9 bases unmatched. CDR3 sequence (DNA): TGCGCCAGCAGTGAGTCCCTCGGGGGGACGGAGGAGCAGTACTTC. Translating it yields CASSESLGGTEEQYF.

This chain connects TRBV2 to TRBJ2-3, with D possibly TRBD2 on 7 matching bases. The CDR3 is 14 residues long. With 1 base removed from V and 8 bases from J, the gap between germline ends came to 13 bases. The germline V gene has CDR1 SNHLY and CDR2 FYNNEI. CDR3 loop: CASSEGGGLGTQYF. CDR3 nucleotide sequence: TGTGCCAGCAGTGAAGGGGGGGGGCTCGGTACGCAGTATTTT. Full variable domain (outside the CDR3, taken from reference TRBV2 and TRBJ2-3): EPEVTQTPSHQVTQMGQEVILRCVPISNHLYFYWYRQILGQKVEFLVSFYNNEISEKSEIFDDQFSVERPDGSNFTLKIRSTKLEDSAMYFCASSEGGGLGTQYFGPGTRLTVL.

The rearrangement joins TRBV29-1 to TRBJ1-4; 9 bases match TRBD1. This CDR3 contains 13 residues. Trimming took 4 bases from V and 7 from J; bases not matched to a gene: 4. Germline V gene data show CDR1 as SQVTM and CDR2 as ANQGSEA. CDR3 region: CSVAGTGREKLFF. CDR3 in DNA: TGCAGCGTTGCGGGGACAGGGCGTGAAAAACTGTTTTTT.

J is TRBJ2-1 and V is TRBV19; maybe TRBD1 (5 bases). Deletions cut 6 bases from V and 6 bases from J, with 21 bases between. In germline, CDR1 is LNHDA, CDR2 SQIVND (reference sequence). The CDR3 spans 16 residues. This CDR3 is CASSTQGRAVGNEQFF. In nucleotides, the CDR3 is TGTGCCAGTAGCACCCAGGGCAGGGCGGTAGGCAATGAGCAGTTCTTC. The full variable domain, completed using reference TRBV19 and TRBJ2-1, is DGGITQSPKYLFRKEGQNVTLSCEQNLNHDAMYWYRQDPGQGLRLIYYSQIVNDFQKGDIAEGYSVSREKKESFPLTVTSAQKNPTAFYLCASSTQGRAVGNEQFFGPGTRLTVL.

V and J are TRBV10-3 and TRBJ2-5, with 9 bases matching TRBD2. Germline V gene lookup returns CDR1 ENHRY and CDR2 SYGVKD. The V gene end was trimmed by 10 bases and the J gene end by 5 bases; junction bases not matched to a gene: 20. The CDR3 is made up of 17 amino acids. CDR3 nucleotide sequence: TGTGCCACCAAGCGGGAGGACGGCGCCCTCAAGCAGGAGACCCAGTACTTC. The encoded protein is CATKREDGALKQETQYF.

The rearrangement joins TRBV11-3 to TRBJ2-7; D is ambiguous. The V gene's germline CDR1 is SGHNT and CDR2 YENEEA. This CDR3 spans 12 amino acids. Deletions cut 1 base from V and 8 bases from J, with 9 bases between. Here the CDR3 reads CASSLAHDKQYF. The CDR3 nucleotides read TGTGCCAGCAGCTTAGCACACGACAAGCAGTACTTC.

DNA for the CDR3: TGCGCCAGCAGCCACGACAGGGTTGAGGAGACCCAGTACTTC. Residues: CASSHDRVEETQYF. The chain joins TRBV5-1 to TRBJ2-5; 7 nucleotides agree with TRBD1. With V trimmed by 4 bases and J by 5 bases, 8 bases remained unmatched. Germline V gives CDR1 SGHRS, CDR2 YFSETQ. The CDR3 totals 14 residues.

CDR3 nucleotide sequence: TGTGCCAGCAGCCCTCAGGGGGACCAAGAGACCCAGTACTTC. Residues: CASSPQGDQETQYF. The chain recombines TRBV4-2 with TRBJ2-5; 7 nucleotides agree with TRBD1. Per the germline V gene, CDR1 is LGHNA and CDR2 is YNFKEQ. The CDR3 totals 14 residues. The V segment lost 4 bases and the J segment 0 bases; nucleotides outside the gene matches: 2.

The chain is built from TRBV5-1 and TRBJ2-5; TRBD2 is a possible D gene (5 bases). This CDR3 is 13 amino acids long. Germline V gene lookup returns CDR1 SGHRS and CDR2 YFSETQ. V shed 4 bases and J shed 1 base, with 8 bases lying between them. DNA of the CDR3: TGCGCCAGCAGCCCGGCGGGCCAAGAGACCCAGTACTTC. Translation: CASSPAGQETQYF.